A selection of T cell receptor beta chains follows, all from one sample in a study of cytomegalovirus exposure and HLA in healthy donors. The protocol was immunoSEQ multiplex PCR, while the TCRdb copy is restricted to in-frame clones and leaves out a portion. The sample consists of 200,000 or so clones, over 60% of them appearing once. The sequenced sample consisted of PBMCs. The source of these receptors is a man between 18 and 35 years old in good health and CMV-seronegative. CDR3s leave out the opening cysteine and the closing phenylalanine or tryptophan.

ASSRQDSTSGNTIY | 14 | TRBV4-2
ASSLLSSGSSQTDTQY | 16 | TRBV27
ASSPDSNTEAF | 11 | TRBV4-2
ASSLAGREGRTDTQY | 15 | TRBV11-2
ASSPAEGRGQPQH | 13 | TRBV7-2
AWASDTEAF | 9 | TRBV30
ASSQDGADGGAPRGETQY | 18 | TRBV4-2
ASSQETAGLGGYT | 13 | TRBV4-3
ASSLGQGFANTGELF | 15 | TRBV5-4
ASSRTSGGVRNEQF | 14 | TRBV4-3
ASSLTSSYEQY | 11 | TRBV5-1
ASSVDGGANEKLF | 13 | TRBV9
ASSLLASGPFYEQY | 14 | TRBV5-1
ASSIRRNRGLSYQDTQY | 17 | TRBV19
ASRQTGGRHEQY | 12 | TRBV19
SSSSRRGDSDTQY | 13 | TRBV7-9
ASSQDSGVYTGELF | 14 | TRBV14
ASSLTSGRGEQY | 12 | TRBV6-5
ASSLRLAGGIGGYT | 14 | TRBV28
ASSVVFNNEQF | 11 | TRBV9
ARSLYYQPQH | 10 | TRBV5-3
ASSHPRRDSWEKLF | 14 | TRBV7-9
AWSRQGDSPLH | 11 | TRBV30
ASSLAMDRSYEQY | 13 | TRBV11-3
ASSPLGVSRTEAF | 13 | TRBV9
ASSSEVVGEKLF | 12 | TRBV28